This TCR beta chain was observed in a study of cytomegalovirus exposure and HLA in healthy donors. On the study more broadly: As released early, the data held about 85 million unique TCRs from HLA-typed donors. Broader study findings: An observed cluster of highly shared sequence variants was recorded as a likely sequencing artifact. Most TCR sequences were rare, but some public TCRs occurred in many donors.

In germline, CDR1 is SNHLY, CDR2 FYNNEI. V gave up 2 bases and J gave up 3 bases; unmatched junction bases: 1. This CDR3 has 14 residues. The sample holds a few counts of this clone. The antigen is undetermined. PCR was performed using 60 Vbeta and 13 Jbeta primers. Profiling relied on immunoSEQ multiplex PCR, and the TCRdb table lists in-frame clones only, not all of them. This table holds over 85,000 clones, approximately 7.6% found once. The chain combines TRBV2 with TRBJ1-5; 7 bases match TRBD1. Sequenced: PBMCs. This receptor was taken from a man between 45 and 60 years old in good health and CMV-seronegative. This CDR3 is CASSETGVNQPQHF. CDR3 coding DNA: TGTGCCAGCAGTGAAACAGGGGTCAATCAGCCCCAGCATTTT.